A single sample gave rise to the 6 T cell receptor beta chains below, sequenced in a study of molecular identifiers for immune sequencing clone quantification. MiXCR was run by TCRdb on the PCR reads, yielding one entry per CDR3 protein. The repertoire holds some 580,000 distinct CDR3 sequences, with roughly 27% as singletons. Sequences were obtained from naive CD8+ T cells from blood, with Jurkat cell RNA spiked in. The sample's subset: FACS-sorted CD8+CD4-CCR7+CD45RA+ naive T cells. Source of these receptors: a human donor in good health. Some libraries in this study had Jurkat cell RNA spiked in.

The table lists this clonotype with many counts. The J gene is TRBJ2-5, the V gene TRBV7-8; possible D gene TRBD2, 6 bases. V was shortened by 4 bases and J by 5 bases, with 11 bases between the two germline ends. The CDR3 contains 13 residues. The germline CDR1 and CDR2 sequences are SGHVS and FQNEAQ. CDR3 nucleotide sequence: TGTGCCAGCAGCTCGACTAGTTTTGAGACCCAGTACTTC. It specifies CASSSTSFETQYF. Full variable domain (outside the CDR3, taken from reference TRBV7-8 and TRBJ2-5): GAGVSQSPRYKVAKRGQDVALRCDPISGHVSLFWYQQALGQGPEFLTYFQNEAQLDKSGLPSDRFFAERPEGSVSTLKIQRTQQEDSAVYLCASSSTSFETQYFGPGTRLLVL.

This clonotype was counted only a few times. This rearrangement joins TRBV18 to TRBJ1-1; D gene unclear. The CDR3 covers 16 residues. The germline V and J ends were trimmed by 0 bases and 5 bases, with 16 bases remaining between them. The germline gives CDR1 KGHSH, CDR2 LQKENI. Here the CDR3 DNA reads TGTGCCAGCTCACCACCGAAGGGAGAGTCGCGGACTGAAGCTTTCTTT. This codes for CASSPPKGESRTEAFF.

This clonotype was seen ten or more times. The chain carries TRBV9 and TRBJ2-5, with D tentatively TRBD1 (5 bases). In germline, CDR1 is SGDLS, CDR2 YYNGEE. Trimming stripped 0 bases from V and 4 bases from J, with 7 bases between. The CDR3 is 13 amino acids. CDR3 coding DNA: TGTGCCAGCAGCGTAGCTACAGGAGAGACCCAGTACTTC. This translates into CASSVATGETQYF.

Many counts were recorded for this clonotype. This chain links TRBV12-3 or TRBV12-4 with TRBJ2-5; possibly TRBD2 for D (5 bases). CDR3 length equals 16 residues. V lost 2 bases and J lost 4, with 17 bases in between. The CDR3 loop reads CASSLRLALEPETQYF. CDR3 in DNA: TGTGCCAGCAGTTTAAGGCTAGCTCTTGAGCCAGAGACCCAGTACTTC.

Regarding this clonotype: A much larger clone sits a single nucleotide away, making a read error possible. The J gene is TRBJ1-1, the V gene TRBV7-9, with unresolved D. Germline CDR1 SEHNR, CDR2 FQNEAQ (reference sequence). The CDR3 sequence is 13 residues long. The DNA of the CDR3 is TGTGCCAGCAGCTTAGATGTGGACGGAGAAGCTCTCTTT. Protein sequence: CASSLDVDGEALF.

As for this clonotype: A read error is possible here, since a much larger clone lies one base away. The chain links TRBV30 to TRBJ1-5, with a tentative D call TRBD1 (5 bases). Germline V gene data show CDR1 as GTSNPN and CDR2 as SVGIG (reference sequence). The CDR3 loop spans 14 amino acids. The CDR3 sequence is CAWSIGVGNQPPHF. The CDR3 DNA sequence: TGTGCCTGGAGTATAGGGGTGGGGAATCAGCCCCCGCATTTT.